The 5 T cell receptor beta chains given below trace back to one sample, sequenced in a study of shared clonotypes between healthy human individuals. Sequenced by immunoSEQ multiplex PCR; TCRdb stores in-frame clones only, minus some. The sample lists just over 2,000,000 clones; roughly 96% were seen once. Specimen: naive CD4+ T cells sorted from blood. Subset indicated: CD45RA+ positively selected. The receptors were gathered from a man younger than 35 in good health.

The V and J genes are TRBV5-6 and TRBJ2-1; 12 nucleotides agree with TRBD2. The CDR3 loop spans 17 amino acids. The ends lost 0 bases at V and 4 bases at J; junction bases unmatched: 5. The V gene's germline CDR1 is SGHDT and CDR2 YYEEEE. As DNA, the CDR3 is TGTGCCAGCAGCTTGGGACTAGCGGGAGTTGGGTACAATGAGCAGTTCTTC. Translation gives CASSLGLAGVGYNEQFF.

The chain is built from TRBV5-1 and TRBJ2-5, with a tentative D call TRBD1 (7 bases). The CDR3 extends over 14 amino acids. In germline, CDR1 is SGHRS, CDR2 YFSETQ. V lost 0 bases to trimming and J lost 7 bases, with 13 bases between them. CDR3 sequence (DNA): TGCGCCAGCAGCTTGGGATCCCAGGGGGGGACCCAGTACTTC. Protein: CASSLGSQGGTQYF.

The V and J genes are TRBV25-1 and TRBJ2-4, with a tentative D call TRBD2 (6 bases). Deletions cut 4 bases from V and 10 bases from J, with 11 bases between. The germline V gene encodes CDR1 MGHDK and CDR2 SYGVNS. The CDR3 extends over 12 amino acids. CDR3 loop: CASSVGGGIQYF. The CDR3 region has the DNA TGTGCCAGCAGTGTGGGGGGTGGGATTCAGTACTTC.

The rearrangement links TRBV28 to TRBJ1-2; D may be TRBD1 (5 bases). Trimming removed 5 bases at V and 4 bases at J, with 14 bases between. This CDR3 is built from 14 residues. Germline loops: CDR1 MDHEN, CDR2 SYDVKM. The CDR3 reads CASSTAGLSYGYTF. CDR3 in DNA: TGTGCCAGCAGTACCGCGGGGCTCAGCTATGGCTACACCTTC.

CDR3 nucleotides: TGCGCCAGCTGCCCCGGGACTAGCGGACACAATGAGCAGTTCTTC. Translating it yields CASCPGTSGHNEQFF. The chain carries TRBV5-1 and TRBJ2-1; 11 nucleotides align to TRBD2. The CDR3 length is 15 residues. Germline values: CDR1 SGHRS, CDR2 YFSETQ. Trimming at V came to 7 bases and at J to 5 bases, leaving 8 bases not matched to a gene.